Following are 19 T cell receptor beta chains from one sample sequenced in a study of T cell responses to AZD1222 COVID-19 vaccine. This table comes from immunoSEQ multiplex PCR, and its TCRdb copy is limited to in-frame clones, with some not included. The sample lists about 94,000 clones; 88% were seen once. The source was peripheral blood, collected on day 0 of AZD1222 vaccination. These receptors originate from an adult in good health.

This sequence joins TRBV27 and TRBJ2-2, with D hard to call. V was clipped by 6 bases and J by 1 base, with 9 bases between them. The germline gives CDR1 MNHEY, CDR2 SMNVEV (reference sequence). This CDR3 spans 14 amino acids. CDR3: CASRIRGNTGELFF. The CDR3, as DNA: TGTGCCAGCAGGATACGCGGGAACACCGGGGAGCTGTTTTTT.

This clone has just a few counts. V gene TRBV19 combines with J gene TRBJ1-5; D is perhaps TRBD1 (6 bases). The CDR3 has 18 residues. Germline V lookup: CDR1 LNHDA, CDR2 SQIVND (reference sequence). V lost 2 bases, J lost 0 bases, and 17 bases lay in between. The CDR3 DNA reads TGTGCCAGTAGTATAAGCCGCAGGGGAGGGACTAGCAATCAGCCCCAGCATTTT. The encoded protein is CASSISRRGGTSNQPQHF.

The J gene is TRBJ2-2, the V gene TRBV5-1; D unresolved. This CDR3 comprises 11 residues. Trimming left V 4 bases short and J 3 bases short, with 1 base between. CDR1 and CDR2 (germline): SGHRS, YFSETQ. CDR3 nucleotides: TGCGCCAGCAGCGACACCGGGGAGCTGTTTTTT. It codes for CASSDTGELFF.

This chain uses TRBV27 with TRBJ1-5; 10 bases line up with TRBD1. Trimming cost V 2 bases and J 5 bases; bases outside gene matches: 12. This CDR3 contains 18 residues. Germline V CDR1 and CDR2: MNHEY, SMNVEV (reference sequence). CDR3 DNA: TGTGCCAGCAGTTTAAGGGCCCCCGACAGGGGGCAGTATCAGCCCCAGCATTTT. This translates into CASSLRAPDRGQYQPQHF.

This chain uses TRBV20-1 with TRBJ2-7; TRBD2 agrees at 7 bases. With V trimmed by 3 bases and J by 4 bases, 3 bases remained unmatched. CDR1 and CDR2 (germline): DFQATT, SNEGSKA (reference sequence). The length of the CDR3 is 12 residues. Here the CDR3 DNA reads TGCAGTGCTAGTCCTAGCGGATACGAGCAGTACTTC. This encodes CSASPSGYEQYF.

The rearrangement links TRBV6-1 to TRBJ1-5; 7 nucleotides agree with TRBD1. The CDR3 loop spans 15 amino acids. The germline gives CDR1 MNHNS, CDR2 SASEGT. Trimming at V came to 2 bases and at J to 4 bases, leaving 5 bases not matched to a gene. The CDR3 loop is CASSELNRGNQPQHF. CDR3 DNA sequence: TGTGCCAGCAGTGAACTAAACAGGGGAAATCAGCCCCAGCATTTT.

This clone turned up a few times. The V and J genes are TRBV7-8 and TRBJ2-5; possible D gene TRBD1, 6 bases. The V end lost 4 bases, the J end lost 5 bases, and 14 bases lay between the germline ends. Germline CDR1 and CDR2: SGHVS and FQNEAQ. This CDR3 is 14 amino acids long. The CDR3 protein is CASSSYRAGETQYF. Here the CDR3 DNA reads TGTGCCAGCAGCTCCTACAGGGCCGGGGAGACCCAGTACTTC.

The rearrangement links TRBV6-5 to TRBJ2-5, with a tentative D call TRBD2 (5 bases). V was trimmed by 5 bases and J by 5 bases, leaving 18 bases between them. Germline V gene data show CDR1 as MNHEY and CDR2 as SVGAGI. The CDR3 is made up of 15 amino acids. CDR3 DNA: TGTGCCAGCAGTACGACCCCAACGGGGATGGAGACCCAGTACTTC. Its translation is CASSTTPTGMETQYF.

This chain connects TRBV3-1 (or the pseudogene TRBV3-2) to TRBJ2-5, with D perhaps matching TRBD2 (6 bases). Trimming took off 0 bases at V and 0 bases at J, with 11 bases between the two ends. Germline-derived CDR1 and CDR2 are LGHDT and YNNKEL (reference sequence). This CDR3 has 16 residues. As DNA, the CDR3 is TGTGCCAGCAGCCAAGATGGGGACTCCTACCAAGAGACCCAGTACTTC. It specifies CASSQDGDSYQETQYF.

The rearrangement joins TRBV18 to TRBJ2-7; tentatively, D is TRBD2 (5 bases). Germline lookup yields CDR1 KGHSH and CDR2 LQKENI. This CDR3 comprises 13 residues. Trimming stripped 3 bases from V and 5 bases from J, with 11 bases between. The CDR3 DNA reads TGTGCCAGCTCACCTCCGGGAACCCACGAGCAGTACTTC. Protein: CASSPPGTHEQYF. Filled out from reference TRBV18 and TRBJ2-7, the complete variable domain reads NAGVMQNPRHLVRRRGQEARLRCSPMKGHSHVYWYRQLPEEGLKFMVYLQKENIIDESGMPKERFSAEFPKEGPSILRIQQVVRGDSAAYFCASSPPGTHEQYFGPGTRLTVT.

This clone was picked up one time. V gene TRBV5-4 combines with J gene TRBJ2-3; D might be TRBD2 (6 bases). This CDR3 has 16 residues. Trimming removed 1 base from V and 4 bases from J, with 16 bases in between. Germline lookup yields CDR1 SGHNT and CDR2 YYREEE (reference sequence). The DNA of the CDR3 is TGTGCCAGCAGCTTGTACCGGGACTGGGATGCAGATACGCAGTATTTT. It encodes CASSLYRDWDADTQYF.

Turning to this clone: This sample includes further DNA sequences coding for the same CDR3. The rearrangement uses TRBV18 and TRBJ1-1; D not certain. Per germline, CDR1 KGHSH and CDR2 LQKENI. V lost 3 bases to trimming and J lost 1 base, with 6 bases between them. This CDR3 is 13 amino acids long. Here the CDR3 reads CASSPRGNTEAFF. DNA of the CDR3: TGTGCCAGCTCACCTCGGGGGAACACTGAAGCTTTCTTT.

The chain is built from TRBV5-6 and TRBJ1-2; D is ambiguous. The CDR3 covers 14 residues. V gave up 0 bases and J gave up 5 bases, with 11 bases separating them. Germline CDR1 and CDR2: SGHDT and YYEEEE. CDR3 nucleotides: TGTGCCAGCAGCTTGGTGGTACGGGAGTATGGCTACACCTTC. Protein product: CASSLVVREYGYTF.

The J gene is TRBJ1-2, the V gene TRBV7-9, with 9 bases aligning to TRBD1. V lost 5 bases, J lost 5 bases, and 3 bases stayed unmatched. Germline CDR1 and CDR2: SEHNR and FQNEAQ (reference sequence). The CDR3 is 13 residues long. DNA for the CDR3: TGTGCCAGCAGCCGGGACAGGGTATATGGCTACACCTTC. Translating it yields CASSRDRVYGYTF.

The rearrangement links TRBV5-4 to TRBJ2-7; D gene uncertain. There are 13 residues in the CDR3. Germline V CDR1 and CDR2: SGHNT, YYREEE (reference sequence). V gave up 4 bases and J gave up 7 bases, with 15 bases separating them. CDR3 DNA sequence: TGTGCCAGCAGCACACAGACTCTCACGGAGCAGTACTTC. The encoded protein is CASSTQTLTEQYF.

The V gene is TRBV7-2, the J gene TRBJ1-6; D is uncertain. V lost 5 bases to trimming and J lost 6 bases, with 5 bases between them. The CDR3 consists of 12 residues. Germline CDR1 and CDR2: SGHTA and FQGNSA. For the CDR3, the DNA is TGTGCCAGCAGCCCCTCTAATTCACCCCTCCACTTT. Protein: CASSPSNSPLHF.

The chain carries TRBV19 and TRBJ2-2, with 8 bases aligning to TRBD1. CDR3 length: 15 residues. V was pared by 3 bases and J by 8 bases, with 8 bases of the junction left unmatched. The germline V gene has CDR1 LNHDA and CDR2 SQIVND (reference sequence). The CDR3 DNA is TGTGCCAGTAGTATGTGGGCAGGGGGCGCGGGGGAGCTGTTTTTT. Protein sequence: CASSMWAGGAGELFF.

J is TRBJ2-7 and V is TRBV2, with TRBD1 matching over 7 bases. V trimming: 6 bases; J trimming: 7 bases; junction bases outside the gene matches: 15. The CDR3 length is 15 residues. In germline, CDR1 is SNHLY, CDR2 FYNNEI. In nucleotides, the CDR3 is TGTGCCAGCAGGACCTTTCGGACAGGAGTGGGGGAGCAGTACTTC. It translates to CASRTFRTGVGEQYF.

V and J are TRBV7-6 and TRBJ2-3, with 9 bases identical to TRBD2. J lost 4 bases, V lost 4 bases, and 12 bases had no gene match. CDR1 is SGHVS, CDR2 FNYEAQ, per germline. This CDR3 is 17 amino acids long. The DNA for the CDR3 is TGTGCCAGCAGCTGGAAGCCTAGCGGGGTAGGCGCAGATACGCAGTATTTT. It codes for CASSWKPSGVGADTQYF.